These 13 T cell receptor beta chains originate from one sample sequenced in a study of cytomegalovirus exposure and HLA in healthy donors. Both 60 Vbeta primers and 13 Jbeta primers went into the PCR. Data came from immunoSEQ multiplex PCR; TCRdb stores just in-frame clones and leaves some out. Found here are 110,000 to 150,000 clones, approximately 84% of them singletons; the top ten hold over 9.5%. Sequencing was performed on PBMCs. Receptors originate from a woman between 55 and 75 years old in good health and CMV-seropositive.

The genes are TRBV28 and TRBJ2-4; 9 positions agree with TRBD1. The germline gives CDR1 MDHEN, CDR2 SYDVKM. The V segment lost 2 bases and the J segment 7 bases; nucleotides outside the gene matches: 12. The CDR3 is 17 residues long. The chain's CDR3 is CASSLNLPVQGANIQYF. In DNA form, the CDR3 reads TGTGCCAGCAGTTTAAACCTTCCAGTACAGGGGGCGAACATTCAGTACTTC.

V is TRBV18 and J is TRBJ2-4; a weak D match, TRBD1 (6 bases). The CDR3 sequence is 18 residues long. V lost 2 bases and J lost 11, with 28 bases in between. The V gene's germline CDR1 is KGHSH and CDR2 LQKENI. Written as DNA, the CDR3 is TGTGCCAGCTCACCAGCCCAGGGGAGTCTGACCCGACTGGGCGTTCAGTACTTC. Its translation: CASSPAQGSLTRLGVQYF.

This chain uses TRBV30 with TRBJ2-5, with 7 bases lining up with TRBD2. V was pared by 5 bases and J by 5 bases, with 8 bases of the junction left unmatched. Germline CDR1 is GTSNPN and CDR2 is SVGIG (reference sequence). This CDR3 contains 13 residues. The CDR3 DNA follows: TGTGCCTGGCGAGGGACTACAAGGGAGACCCAGTACTTC. Its protein is CAWRGTTRETQYF.

The chain couples TRBV27 to TRBJ1-1; 12 bases line up with TRBD1. Trimming removed 4 bases from V and 1 base from J; junction bases left unmatched: 1. Per the germline V gene, CDR1 is MNHEY and CDR2 is SMNVEV (reference sequence). CDR3 length equals 15 residues. The CDR3 region has the DNA TGTGCCAGCAGTTGGGGACAGGGGGCGAACACTGAAGCTTTCTTT. It yields the protein CASSWGQGANTEAFF.

CDR3 protein: CASASSYNEQFF. The CDR3 coding sequence is TGTGCCAGCGCGAGCTCCTACAATGAGCAGTTCTTC. J is TRBJ2-1 and V is TRBV28; unclear D gene. There are 12 residues in the CDR3. Germline CDR1 and CDR2: MDHEN and SYDVKM. Trimming cost V 8 bases and J 0 bases, with 5 bases left between them.

The chain recombines TRBV4-3 with TRBJ2-1, with 9 nucleotides matching TRBD2. The V and J ends lost 4 bases and 4 bases, in that order; junction bases with no gene match: 8. The germline V gene has CDR1 LGHNA and CDR2 YSLEER. CDR3 size: 16 residues. In nucleotides, the CDR3 is TGCGCCAGCAGCCGGGAAGCGGGAGGACCTTACAATGAGCAGTTCTTC. Its translation: CASSREAGGPYNEQFF.

The V gene is TRBV7-2, the J gene TRBJ2-1; 8 bases are a match to TRBD2. CDR3 length: 16 residues. Trimming at V came to 5 bases and at J to 0 bases, leaving 6 bases not matched to a gene. The germline V gene has CDR1 SGHTA and CDR2 FQGNSA. DNA of the CDR3: TGTGCCAGCAGCGGGCTAGCGGGCACCTCCTACAATGAGCAGTTCTTC. As protein: CASSGLAGTSYNEQFF.

This clone came up a few times. The chain recombines TRBV4-3 with TRBJ2-3, with 9 bases fitting TRBD2. Germline assignment: CDR1 LGHNA and CDR2 YSLEER. Losses at the gene ends were 0 bases for V and 2 bases for J; bases not matched to a gene: 6. The CDR3 loop spans 17 amino acids. The CDR3 spells CASSQDILAGNTDTQYF. CDR3 nucleotides: TGCGCCAGCAGCCAAGATATTCTAGCGGGGAACACAGATACGCAGTATTTT.

The J gene is TRBJ1-5, the V gene TRBV6-5; tentative D call: TRBD1 (6 bases). V was pared by 11 bases and J by 9 bases, with 17 bases between. Looked up from germline, CDR1 is MNHEY and CDR2 is SVGAGI. CDR3 length: 12 amino acids. For the CDR3, the DNA is TGTGCCGCAGGGGACACTTGGGTGCCCCAGCATTTT. It translates to CAAGDTWVPQHF.

The chain is built from TRBV10-3 and TRBJ1-1; perhaps TRBD1 as D (6 bases). The CDR3 is 14 amino acids. Germline loops: CDR1 ENHRY, CDR2 SYGVKD. The V end was cut by 7 bases, the J end by 4 bases, with 16 bases between. The CDR3 here is CAITRQVRSTEAFF. As DNA, the CDR3 is TGTGCCATCACCAGACAGGTCCGGAGCACTGAAGCTTTCTTT.

This clone was detected only a few times. This rearrangement joins TRBV6-6 to TRBJ1-4; the match to TRBD1 covers 10 bases. V lost 2 bases to trimming and J lost 15 bases; unmatched junction nucleotides: 15. The length of the CDR3 is 16 residues. The germline V gene encodes CDR1 MNHNY and CDR2 SVGAGI (reference sequence). CDR3 coding DNA: TGTGCCAGCAGTTACCCTGGACAGGGGGGTGGTGGGACGTTGTTTTTT. Translation gives CASSYPGQGGGGTLFF.

The table lists this clone with a few counts. The J gene is TRBJ2-1, the V gene TRBV6-5; possibly TRBD1 for D (5 bases). The germline V gene encodes CDR1 MNHEY and CDR2 SVGAGI. The V end lost 5 bases, the J end lost 1 base, and 9 bases lay between the germline ends. The CDR3 is 14 amino acids. The CDR3 sequence is CASSIRESYNEQFF. As DNA, the CDR3 is TGTGCCAGCAGTATCAGGGAATCCTACAATGAGCAGTTCTTC.

CDR3 sequence reads: CASSFDSFGELFF. CDR3 in DNA: TGTGCCAGCAGTTTCGACTCCTTCGGGGAGCTGTTTTTT. This chain connects TRBV6-6 to TRBJ2-2; D is ambiguous. The CDR3 is made up of 13 amino acids. Trimming left V 4 bases short and J 7 bases short, with 10 bases between. Germline V gene sequence: CDR1 MNHNY, CDR2 SVGAGI (reference sequence).